These 22 T cell receptor beta chains were all obtained from the same sample, sequenced in a study of T cell responses to AZD1222 COVID-19 vaccine. Some clones are missing from TCRdb's copy, which holds only in-frame ones; the method was immunoSEQ multiplex PCR. Of some 110,000 clones in the sample, 85% to 90% were seen once. The sequencing here drew on peripheral blood, taken on day 0 of AZD1222 vaccination. These receptors all stem from an adult in good health.

The rearrangement links TRBV27 to TRBJ2-1, with 10 bases that match TRBD2. The length of the CDR3 is 14 residues. The junction had 7 bases not matched to a gene; V was cut back by 5 bases and J by 9 bases. Germline CDR1 reads MNHEY; CDR2 reads SMNVEV (reference sequence). CDR3 DNA sequence: TGTGCCAGCAGTAAACCAGCGGGGGGGCCTGAGCAGTTCTTC. Translated: CASSKPAGGPEQFF.

The chain combines TRBV7-2 with TRBJ2-7; 7 bases line up with TRBD2. The CDR3 covers 13 residues. V dropped 3 bases and J dropped 5; count of bases not matched to a gene: 4. CDR1 SGHTA and CDR2 FQGNSA come from the germline V gene. CDR3 protein: CASSLTGGHEQYF. CDR3 bases: TGTGCCAGCAGCTTGACGGGGGGTCACGAGCAGTACTTC.

This rearrangement joins TRBV19 to TRBJ1-2; D perhaps matches TRBD1 (5 bases). Trimming cost V 9 bases and J 3 bases, with 23 bases left between them. In germline, CDR1 is LNHDA, CDR2 SQIVND (reference sequence). The CDR3 contains 16 residues. The CDR3 sequence: CASKPRTGTTHYGYTF. The CDR3, as DNA: TGTGCCAGCAAACCCCGAACCGGGACGACCCACTATGGCTACACCTTC.

The chain joins TRBV7-9 to TRBJ1-5, with D hard to call. The length of the CDR3 is 12 residues. CDR1 and CDR2 from the germline V gene are SEHNR and FQNEAQ (reference sequence). V lost 2 bases and J lost 7, with 6 bases in between. CDR3 protein: CASSLTAQPQHF. CDR3 coding DNA: TGTGCCAGCAGCTTAACAGCCCAGCCCCAGCATTTT.

The CDR3 reads CASSWDVEVPGIYEQYF. Here the CDR3 DNA reads TGTGCCAGCAGTTGGGATGTTGAGGTCCCAGGAATCTACGAGCAGTACTTC. The chain combines TRBV28 with TRBJ2-7; D uncertain. The CDR3 spans 17 residues. Germline values: CDR1 MDHEN, CDR2 SYDVKM. Deletions cut 4 bases from V and 3 bases from J, with 22 bases between. The full variable domain, with the rest looked up from reference TRBV28 and TRBJ2-7, is DVKVTQSSRYLVKRTGEKVFLECVQDMDHENMFWYRQDPGLGLRLIYFSYDVKMKEKGDIPEGYSVSREKKERFSLILESASTNQTSMYLCASSWDVEVPGIYEQYFGPGTRLTVT.

The V call is TRBV7-3, the J call TRBJ2-1; D not certain. V gave up 5 bases and J gave up 6 bases, with 14 bases separating them. Looked up from germline, CDR1 is SGHTA and CDR2 is FQGTGA. The CDR3 runs to 14 residues. The CDR3 nucleotides are TGTGCCAGCAGCCCAGAACCGGCCATCAATGAGCAGTTCTTC. This gives the protein CASSPEPAINEQFF.

The chain recombines TRBV30 with TRBJ1-4, with no clear D. CDR1 and CDR2 from the germline V gene are GTSNPN and SVGIG (reference sequence). Between the trimmed V and J ends, which lost 0 bases and 8 bases, there was a span of 13 bases. This CDR3 is built from 14 residues. The CDR3 DNA follows: TGTGCCTGGAGTGTAGGTATCCGGACGGAAAAACTGTTTTTT. Encoded protein: CAWSVGIRTEKLFF.

J is TRBJ2-5 and V is TRBV7-2; 7 bases align to TRBD1. Trimming cost V 4 bases and J 1 base; bases outside gene matches: 3. Germline V lookup: CDR1 SGHTA, CDR2 FQGNSA. CDR3 length equals 14 residues. CDR3 amino acids: CASSSGTVQETQYF. DNA of the CDR3: TGTGCCAGCAGCTCCGGGACAGTCCAAGAGACCCAGTACTTC. The full variable domain, with the rest looked up from reference TRBV7-2 and TRBJ2-5, is GAGVSQSPSNKVTEKGKDVELRCDPISGHTALYWYRQSLGQGLEFLIYFQGNSAPDKSGLPSDRFSAERTGGSVSTLTIQRTQQEDSAVYLCASSSGTVQETQYFGPGTRLLVL.

This chain joins TRBV18 and TRBJ2-3, with 10 bases matching TRBD2. Germline trimming cut 1 base from V and 2 bases from J; bases unmatched to any gene: 9. Germline values: CDR1 KGHSH, CDR2 LQKENI. The CDR3 is 18 amino acids. The CDR3: CASSPLGRTSGPTDTQYF. CDR3 DNA: TGTGCCAGCTCACCACTGGGAAGGACTAGCGGCCCCACAGATACGCAGTATTTT.

The chain has TRBV4-3 and TRBJ2-7; TRBD1 is a possible D gene (5 bases). With 0 bases removed from V and 7 bases from J, the gap between germline ends came to 16 bases. The V gene's germline CDR1 is LGHNA and CDR2 YSLEER. The CDR3 is 15 amino acids. The CDR3 loop reads CASSQDRARVREQYF. The CDR3 DNA sequence: TGCGCCAGCAGCCAAGATAGGGCCAGGGTGAGAGAGCAGTACTTC.

J is TRBJ2-5 and V is TRBV11-2; unclear D gene. Trimming stripped 1 base from V and 0 bases from J, with 3 bases between. This CDR3 has 13 amino acids. The germline CDR1 and CDR2 sequences are SGHAT and FQNNGV. The CDR3 nucleotides are TGTGCCAGCAGCTTAGGATACCAAGAGACCCAGTACTTC. Translation: CASSLGYQETQYF. The variable domain in full, completed from reference TRBV11-2 and TRBJ2-5, reads EAGVAQSPRYKIIEKRQSVAFWCNPISGHATLYWYQQILGQGPKLLIQFQNNGVVDDSQLPKDRFSAERLKGVDSTLKIQPAKLEDSAVYLCASSLGYQETQYFGPGTRLLVL.

In DNA form, the CDR3 reads TGTGCCAGTGGGGAGGGGGACACCGGGGAGCTGTTTTTT. Translated, it gives CASGEGDTGELFF. The chain has TRBV11-3 and TRBJ2-2; D might be TRBD2 (7 bases). Germline CDR1 is SGHNT and CDR2 is YENEEA. The length of the CDR3 is 13 residues. V lost 9 bases and J 3 bases, leaving 11 bases between the germline ends.

The V call is TRBV19, the J call TRBJ2-7; TRBD1 matches 8 bases. This CDR3 is 14 amino acids long. V was pared by 6 bases and J by 0 bases, with 4 bases of the junction left unmatched. Germline CDR1 is LNHDA and CDR2 is SQIVND (reference sequence). Written as DNA, the CDR3 is TGTGCCAGTAGCCGACAGGGGAGCTCCTACGAGCAGTACTTC. It translates to CASSRQGSSYEQYF.

The genes are TRBV2 and TRBJ2-1, with D possibly being TRBD2 (5 bases). The CDR3 runs 14 residues. The germline V and J ends were trimmed by 4 bases and 6 bases, with 13 bases remaining between them. Germline V gene sequence: CDR1 SNHLY, CDR2 FYNNEI. The CDR3 is CASSVNSVGNEQFF. CDR3 bases: TGTGCCAGCAGTGTGAATAGCGTAGGCAATGAGCAGTTCTTC.

This sequence joins TRBV10-3 and TRBJ2-2, with D possibly being TRBD1 (6 bases). This CDR3 spans 13 amino acids. V lost 9 bases, J lost 5 bases, and 13 bases lay in between. The germline V gene has CDR1 ENHRY and CDR2 SYGVKD. Here the CDR3 reads CAIAGTGTGELFF. CDR3 DNA: TGTGCCATAGCCGGAACAGGGACCGGGGAGCTGTTTTTT.

This chain uses TRBV7-9 with TRBJ2-3; D gene uncertain. V lost 5 bases and J 2 bases, leaving 17 bases between the germline ends. This CDR3 comprises 16 residues. In germline, CDR1 is SEHNR, CDR2 FQNEAQ (reference sequence). CDR3 protein: CASSPPEGTNTDTQYF. CDR3 in DNA: TGTGCCAGCAGCCCCCCCGAAGGTACAAACACAGATACGCAGTATTTT.

This clone was seen more than once but under ten times. The rearrangement uses TRBV30 and TRBJ2-7; possibly TRBD1 for D (5 bases). Trimming removed 5 bases from V and 0 bases from J, with 20 bases in between. This CDR3 contains 16 residues. Germline V gene sequence: CDR1 GTSNPN, CDR2 SVGIG (reference sequence). The CDR3 nucleotides read TGTGCCTGGCACCCCGCCCAGGGTATAAGCTCCTACGAGCAGTACTTC. Translation: CAWHPAQGISSYEQYF. Combining the CDR3 with reference TRBV30 and TRBJ2-7 gives the whole variable domain SQTIHQWPATLVQPVGSPLSLECTVEGTSNPNLYWYRQAAGRGLQLLFYSVGIGQISSEVPQNLSASRPQDRQFILSSKKLLLSDSGFYLCAWHPAQGISSYEQYFGPGTRLTVT.

The gene calls are TRBV12-3 or TRBV12-4 and TRBJ1-2, with D unclear. CDR3 length: 12 amino acids. The germline V and J ends were trimmed by 3 bases and 8 bases, with 10 bases remaining between them. The DNA of the CDR3 is TGTGCCAGCAGTTTGGGTGGGGAGGGCTACACCTTC. Its protein product is CASSLGGEGYTF.

The chain is built from TRBV27 and TRBJ2-3; 10 positions match TRBD1. The CDR3 contains 15 residues. The junction had 5 bases not matched to a gene; V was cut back by 4 bases and J by 4 bases. Germline V lookup: CDR1 MNHEY, CDR2 SMNVEV (reference sequence). The chain's CDR3 is CASSSRDRGSDTQYF. CDR3 nucleotides: TGTGCCAGCAGTTCCCGGGACAGGGGATCAGATACGCAGTATTTT.

This rearrangement joins TRBV7-2 to TRBJ2-1; the D call may be TRBD1 or TRBD2 (5 bases each). Germline V gene lookup returns CDR1 SGHTA and CDR2 FQGNSA. The CDR3 runs to 15 residues. V gave up 0 bases and J gave up 3 bases, with 9 bases separating them. The CDR3 region has the DNA TGTGCCAGCAGCTTAGCCGGGGCGGACTACAATGAGCAGTTCTTC. Its translation is CASSLAGADYNEQFF.

The rearrangement links TRBV4-2 to TRBJ1-1, with a weak D call TRBD1 (6 bases). Per germline, CDR1 LGHNA and CDR2 YNFKEQ. V was cut by 8 bases and J by 11 bases, with 27 bases left in between. The CDR3 totals 15 residues. CDR3 coding DNA: TGTGCCAGCCATTCAGGCGGGGGCGCAACATCCTGGGCTTTCTTT. Translating gives CASHSGGGATSWAFF.

The CDR3 nucleotides are TGTGCCAGCAGGATAGGACTAGCAACCTACGAGCAGTACTTC. It encodes CASRIGLATYEQYF. The V and J genes are TRBV27 and TRBJ2-7, with TRBD2 matching over 8 bases. This CDR3 has 14 residues. The V gene's germline CDR1 is MNHEY and CDR2 SMNVEV (reference sequence). V was clipped by 6 bases and J by 2 bases; unmatched bases: 6.